The sequence of this T cell receptor beta chain was determined in a study of cytomegalovirus exposure and HLA in healthy donors. The wider study: Unique TCRs from HLA-typed donors, around 79 million of them, were held in an early data release. Findings and limits, study-wide: TCR beta chain V- and J-gene trimming was linked, in a later analysis, to a missense variant in DCLRE1C. Roughly even sequencing depth across donors was the assumption behind the presence/absence analyses.

Both 60 Vbeta primers and 13 Jbeta primers went into the PCR. The protocol was immunoSEQ multiplex PCR, while the TCRdb copy is restricted to in-frame clones and leaves out a portion. The profile shows about 140,000 clones, approximately 72% of them singletons. This clone was counted a single time. Its antigen is unidentified. This CDR3 spans 13 amino acids. Germline-derived CDR1 and CDR2 are SGHRS and YFSETQ. After removal of 4 bases from V and 3 bases from J, the junction contained 4 bases not matched to a gene. Sequencing input: PBMCs. The origin of this receptor is a woman in her sixties in good health and CMV-seronegative. The chain has TRBV5-1 and TRBJ2-7; 7 bases match TRBD1. In DNA form, the CDR3 reads TGCGCCAGCAGCGACCGGGACAGCTACGAGCAGTACTTC. Protein product: CASSDRDSYEQYF.